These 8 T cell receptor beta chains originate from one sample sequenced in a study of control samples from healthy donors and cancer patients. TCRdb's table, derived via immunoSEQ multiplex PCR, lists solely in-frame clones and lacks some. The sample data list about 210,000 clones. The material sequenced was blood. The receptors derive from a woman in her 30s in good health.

Here the CDR3 DNA reads TGTGCCAGCAGCCACCTCCGGGACAGTGTTCTCCTAACGCAGTATTTT. Residues: CASSHLRDSVLLTQYF. This rearrangement joins TRBV11-2 to TRBJ2-3; 7 bases agree with TRBD1. Germline-derived CDR1 and CDR2 are SGHAT and FQNNGV. V shed 5 bases, J shed 9 bases, and the junction held 17 bases outside the gene matches. The CDR3 totals 16 residues.

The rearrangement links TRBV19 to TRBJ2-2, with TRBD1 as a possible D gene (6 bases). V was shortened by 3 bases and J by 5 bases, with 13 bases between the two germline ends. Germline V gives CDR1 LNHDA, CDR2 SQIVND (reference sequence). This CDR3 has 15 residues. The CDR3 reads CASSIIIGGTGELFF. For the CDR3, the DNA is TGTGCCAGTAGTATCATAATAGGGGGAACCGGGGAGCTGTTTTTT.

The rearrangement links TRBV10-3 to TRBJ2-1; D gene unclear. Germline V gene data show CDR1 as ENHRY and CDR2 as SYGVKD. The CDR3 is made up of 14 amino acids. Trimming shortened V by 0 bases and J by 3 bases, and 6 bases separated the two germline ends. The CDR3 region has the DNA TGTGCCATCAGTGAGTCGGAACGCTACAATGAGCAGTTCTTC. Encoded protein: CAISESERYNEQFF.

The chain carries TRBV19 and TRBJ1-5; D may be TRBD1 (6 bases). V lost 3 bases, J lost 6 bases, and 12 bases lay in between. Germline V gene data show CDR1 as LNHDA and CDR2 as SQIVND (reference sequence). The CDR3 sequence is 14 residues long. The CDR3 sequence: CASSIGRGAQPQHF. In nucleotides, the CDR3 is TGTGCCAGTAGTATTGGTAGGGGGGCTCAGCCCCAGCATTTT.

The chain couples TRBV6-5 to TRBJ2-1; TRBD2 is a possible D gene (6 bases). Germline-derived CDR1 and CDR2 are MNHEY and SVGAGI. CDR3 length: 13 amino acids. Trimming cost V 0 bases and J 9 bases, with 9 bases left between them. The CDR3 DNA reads TGTGCCAGCAGTTACTCGTGGGGAGGTGAGCAGTTCTTC. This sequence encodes CASSYSWGGEQFF.

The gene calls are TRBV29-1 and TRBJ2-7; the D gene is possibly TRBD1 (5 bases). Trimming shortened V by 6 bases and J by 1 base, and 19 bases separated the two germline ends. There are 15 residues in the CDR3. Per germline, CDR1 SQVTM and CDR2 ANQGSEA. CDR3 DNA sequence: TGCAGCGTCACCCTTACAGGTCTACCATCCTACGAGCAGTACTTC. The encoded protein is CSVTLTGLPSYEQYF.

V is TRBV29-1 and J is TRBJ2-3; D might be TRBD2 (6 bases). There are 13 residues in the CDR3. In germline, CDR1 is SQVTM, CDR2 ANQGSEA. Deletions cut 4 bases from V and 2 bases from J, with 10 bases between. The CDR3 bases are TGCAGCGTTGTGGCGGGGCCCACAGATACGCAGTATTTT. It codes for CSVVAGPTDTQYF.

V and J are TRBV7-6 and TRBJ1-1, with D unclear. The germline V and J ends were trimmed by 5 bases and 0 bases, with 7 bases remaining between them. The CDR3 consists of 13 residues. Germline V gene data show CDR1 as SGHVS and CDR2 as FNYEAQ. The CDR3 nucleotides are TGTGCCAGCAGCCTTATACTGAACACTGAAGCTTTCTTT. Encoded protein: CASSLILNTEAFF.